A single sample is the source of the 7 T cell receptor beta chains below, sequenced in a study of response to subunit inactivated influenza vaccine. MiXCR, applied by TCRdb to the RT-PCR reads, yields one record per CDR3 protein. The sample includes about 650,000 distinct CDR3 sequences, 15% to 17% of them seen just once. Sequenced material: PBMCs from blood, taken 11 to 12 days after vaccination. Receptor source: a man aged 50-60 years who received an inactivated influenza vaccine.

This clonotype was seen many times. The chain carries TRBV10-3 and TRBJ2-7; 10 bases fit TRBD1. V lost 4 bases to trimming and J lost 4 bases; unmatched junction nucleotides: 7. From germline, CDR1 is ENHRY and CDR2 SYGVKD. The CDR3 loop spans 15 amino acids. CDR3 residues: CAISGTGTGAYEQYF. The CDR3 DNA reads as TGTGCCATCAGTGGTACCGGGACAGGGGCTTACGAGCAGTACTTC.

In this sample, this clonotype turned up many times. The chain recombines TRBV15 with TRBJ1-2; D ambiguous. V lost 1 base, J lost 0 bases, and 6 bases lay in between. Germline V gene sequence: CDR1 LNHNV, CDR2 YYDKDF (reference sequence). CDR3 length: 14 residues. The CDR3 protein is CATSRGGSNYGYTF. DNA of the CDR3: TGTGCCACCAGCAGAGGAGGGTCTAACTATGGCTACACCTTC.

This sequence joins TRBV5-1 and TRBJ2-1; 9 bases line up with TRBD1. Per the germline V gene, CDR1 is SGHRS and CDR2 is YFSETQ. Trimming took 3 bases from V and 6 from J; bases not matched to a gene: 4. CDR3 length: 14 residues. CDR3 protein: CASSWGTGSNEQFF. CDR3 DNA sequence: TGCGCCAGCAGCTGGGGGACAGGGTCCAATGAGCAGTTCTTC.

V is TRBV18 and J is TRBJ1-1; 7 positions agree with TRBD1. The CDR3 is made up of 14 amino acids. Germline lookup yields CDR1 KGHSH and CDR2 LQKENI. The CDR3 coding sequence is TGTGCTTCAGCTCGAACAGGGGACAACACTGAAGCTTTCTTT. Translated: CASARTGDNTEAFF.

The gene calls are TRBV7-3 and TRBJ2-1, with D hard to call. Trimming shortened V by 0 bases and J by 8 bases, and 17 bases separated the two germline ends. Germline CDR1 SGHTA, CDR2 FQGTGA. This CDR3 comprises 16 residues. The CDR3 loop is CASSLTFSNLLDEQFF. The CDR3 DNA follows: TGTGCCAGCAGCTTAACCTTTTCCAACCTGCTCGATGAGCAGTTCTTC.

This clonotype was detected many times. The chain couples TRBV28 to TRBJ2-7; D remains unclear. V lost 2 bases to trimming and J lost 2 bases, with 13 bases between them. Germline CDR1 MDHEN, CDR2 SYDVKM. The CDR3 totals 15 residues. The CDR3 DNA reads as TGTGCCAGCAGTTTAACATCCCTTCAAGCCTACGAGCAGTACTTC. Translating it yields CASSLTSLQAYEQYF.

This clonotype was seen more than once but under ten times. The chain joins TRBV12-3 or TRBV12-4 to TRBJ1-1; a weak D match, TRBD1 (6 bases). Between the trimmed V and J ends, which lost 1 base and 3 bases, there was a span of 12 bases. This CDR3 comprises 15 residues. CDR3 nucleotide sequence: TGTGCCAGCAGTTTAGTTGGCAGGGGTGACACTGAAGCTTTCTTT. Amino acids: CASSLVGRGDTEAFF.